The next 19 T cell receptor beta chains were all read from a single sample in a study of blood T cell repertoires in COVID-19. The method was immunoSEQ multiplex PCR; TCRdb's version includes in-frame clones alone and lacks a portion of them. The table shows around 300,000 clones, with 86% occurring only once. The sequenced sample was peripheral blood. The source of these receptors is a woman between 25 and 40 years old with active or convalescent COVID-19.

V usage is TRBV29-1 and J usage is TRBJ1-3; 10 nucleotides align to TRBD1. Germline V gene lookup returns CDR1 SQVTM and CDR2 ANQGSEA. This CDR3 comprises 15 residues. V gave up 7 bases and J gave up 0 bases; unmatched junction bases: 6. The CDR3 bases are TGCAGCGCTTGGACAGGGGGAGGCTCTGGAAACACCATATATTTT. Protein product: CSAWTGGGSGNTIYF.

This chain links TRBV28 with TRBJ2-2, with a possible D match to TRBD2 (5 bases). The germline gives CDR1 MDHEN, CDR2 SYDVKM. The CDR3 runs 14 residues. Trimming stripped 4 bases from V and 4 bases from J, with 10 bases between. The CDR3 DNA reads as TGTGCCAGCAGTTCTATTGGGAGCACCGGGGAGCTGTTTTTT. Its translation is CASSSIGSTGELFF.

The V gene is TRBV19, the J gene TRBJ1-1, with 7 bases identical to TRBD1. Looked up from germline, CDR1 is LNHDA and CDR2 is SQIVND (reference sequence). This CDR3 contains 14 residues. Trimming at V came to 7 bases and at J to 3 bases, leaving 8 bases not matched to a gene. The CDR3 DNA sequence: TGTGCCAGTACCCCTACAGGGGACTACACTGAAGCTTTCTTT. Amino acids: CASTPTGDYTEAFF.

The V and J genes are TRBV19 and TRBJ1-5, with D possibly being TRBD1 (5 bases). The CDR3 extends over 14 amino acids. V lost 5 bases and J 5 bases, leaving 13 bases between the germline ends. Looked up from germline, CDR1 is LNHDA and CDR2 is SQIVND (reference sequence). CDR3 region: CASSPPRGDQPQHF. CDR3 bases: TGTGCCAGTAGTCCCCCCCGGGGGGATCAGCCCCAGCATTTT.

The chain is built from TRBV7-2 and TRBJ1-1; D is uncertain. The CDR3 sequence is 12 residues long. V was pared by 3 bases and J by 12 bases, with 14 bases between. Germline CDR1 and CDR2: SGHTA and FQGNSA. The CDR3 DNA is TGTGCCAGCAGCTTGCGGAACCACCTCCCTTTCTTT. Protein sequence: CASSLRNHLPFF.

The sample holds a few counts of this clone. The genes are TRBV2 and TRBJ1-3; possible D gene TRBD1, 6 bases. The CDR3 length is 14 residues. The V and J ends lost 5 bases and 0 bases respectively, with 8 bases between them. Per germline, CDR1 SNHLY and CDR2 FYNNEI. The CDR3 spells CASSTGSSGNTIYF. CDR3 DNA: TGTGCCAGCAGTACAGGGAGCTCTGGAAACACCATATATTTT.

This clone has a handful of counts. This sequence joins TRBV7-9 and TRBJ1-2, with D perhaps matching TRBD1 (6 bases). The length of the CDR3 is 13 residues. CDR1 is SEHNR and CDR2 is FQNEAQ in the germline V gene (reference sequence). The V end was cut by 8 bases, the J end by 2 bases, with 12 bases between. CDR3 bases: TGTGCCAGCCTACAGGGCCCCAACTATGGCTACACCTTC. It yields the protein CASLQGPNYGYTF.

The V call is TRBV7-8, the J call TRBJ1-2, with D maybe TRBD1 (5 bases). The V and J ends lost 6 bases and 4 bases respectively, with 24 bases between them. The CDR3 extends over 17 amino acids. Germline-derived CDR1 and CDR2 are SGHVS and FQNEAQ. The CDR3 loop reads CASSPSWQGDYPYGYTF. CDR3 coding DNA: TGTGCCAGCAGTCCAAGCTGGCAGGGCGATTATCCCTATGGCTACACCTTC.

The rearrangement links TRBV6-6 to TRBJ1-2; 8 nucleotides align to TRBD1. V trimming: 6 bases; J trimming: 8 bases; junction bases outside the gene matches: 8. Germline lookup yields CDR1 MNHNY and CDR2 SVGAGI (reference sequence). The CDR3 has 13 residues. CDR3 sequence (DNA): TGTGCCAGCAGCCCCGACAGGGGCGGAGGCTACACCTTC. Amino acid sequence: CASSPDRGGGYTF.

The rearrangement uses TRBV9 and TRBJ1-2, with 7 positions matching TRBD1. CDR1 is SGDLS and CDR2 is YYNGEE in the germline V gene. The CDR3 spans 12 residues. V trimming: 3 bases; J trimming: 7 bases; junction bases outside the gene matches: 3. CDR3 sequence reads: CASSATGAGYTF. The CDR3 nucleotides read TGTGCCAGCAGCGCAACAGGGGCTGGCTACACCTTC.

CDR3 DNA sequence: TGTGCCAGCAGTTACTCGTCCCAGGGAGGAACCGGGGAGCTGTTTTTT. It encodes CASSYSSQGGTGELFF. The chain is built from TRBV6-5 and TRBJ2-2; possibly TRBD2 for D (6 bases). V was shortened by 0 bases and J by 5 bases, with 13 bases between the two germline ends. The germline gives CDR1 MNHEY, CDR2 SVGAGI. CDR3 length: 16 residues.

This chain uses TRBV30 with TRBJ1-6, with D perhaps matching TRBD1 (6 bases). The CDR3 contains 15 residues. V was trimmed by 0 bases and J by 9 bases, leaving 15 bases between them. Germline V lookup: CDR1 GTSNPN, CDR2 SVGIG (reference sequence). The CDR3 DNA follows: TGTGCCTGGAGTGTAACCCCAGGGGTTGGTTCACCCCTCCACTTT. This sequence encodes CAWSVTPGVGSPLHF.

The V and J genes are TRBV10-3 and TRBJ2-1; tentative D call: TRBD2 (5 bases). With 4 bases removed from V and 5 bases from J, the gap between germline ends came to 6 bases. CDR1 is ENHRY, CDR2 SYGVKD, per germline. This CDR3 is built from 12 residues. The DNA of the CDR3 is TGTGCCATCAGTGTCGGGGACAATGAGCAGTTCTTC. Its translation is CAISVGDNEQFF.

The chain couples TRBV27 to TRBJ1-2, with D possibly matching TRBD1 (5 bases). Germline values: CDR1 MNHEY, CDR2 SMNVEV (reference sequence). V lost 6 bases, J lost 2 bases, and 10 bases lay in between. The CDR3 extends over 13 amino acids. This CDR3 reads CASSLQENYGYTF. The CDR3 nucleotides are TGTGCCAGCAGCCTACAGGAGAACTATGGCTACACCTTC.

The chain is built from TRBV28 and TRBJ1-1, with 9 positions matching TRBD1. The J segment lost 6 bases and the V segment lost 5 bases, leaving 7 bases of the junction unmatched. The germline V gene encodes CDR1 MDHEN and CDR2 SYDVKM. The CDR3 has 14 residues. CDR3 sequence (DNA): TGTGCCAGCAGTCCTAACAGGGGGCAGGCTGAAGCTTTCTTT. Its protein product is CASSPNRGQAEAFF.

The CDR3, as DNA: TGTGCCAGCAGCCTAGCGGGGGAGCAGTATTTT. Amino acid sequence: CASSLAGEQYF. This rearrangement joins TRBV2 to TRBJ2-3; TRBD2 agrees at 10 bases. The CDR3 runs to 11 residues. Germline-derived CDR1 and CDR2 are SNHLY and FYNNEI. Trimming at V came to 6 bases and at J to 11 bases, leaving 2 bases not matched to a gene.

The gene calls are TRBV3-1 (or the pseudogene TRBV3-2) and TRBJ1-1; 9 bases align to TRBD1. V was clipped by 4 bases and J by 9 bases; unmatched bases: 9. The CDR3 length is 14 residues. Germline CDR1 and CDR2: LGHDT and YNNKEL (reference sequence). The CDR3 DNA is TGTGCCAGCAGCCGATTGGGACAGGGAGGACAAGCTTTCTTT. Amino acids: CASSRLGQGGQAFF.

The chain carries TRBV27 and TRBJ1-5; 8 nucleotides match TRBD1. Germline loops: CDR1 MNHEY, CDR2 SMNVEV (reference sequence). The CDR3 loop spans 17 amino acids. Unmatched junction bases numbered 10, after V lost 6 bases and J lost 0 bases. The DNA of the CDR3 is TGTGCCAGCAGCACAGGGGGAGGGCGAGATAGCAATCAGCCCCAGCATTTT. This codes for CASSTGGGRDSNQPQHF.

J is TRBJ2-3 and V is TRBV9, with a weak D call TRBD2 (5 bases). The CDR3 has 15 amino acids. V lost 2 bases to trimming and J lost 6 bases, with 16 bases between them. Germline V CDR1 and CDR2: SGDLS, YYNGEE. The CDR3: CASSVLSAGGDTQYF. CDR3 nucleotides: TGTGCCAGCAGCGTTTTAAGTGCCGGAGGCGATACGCAGTATTTT.